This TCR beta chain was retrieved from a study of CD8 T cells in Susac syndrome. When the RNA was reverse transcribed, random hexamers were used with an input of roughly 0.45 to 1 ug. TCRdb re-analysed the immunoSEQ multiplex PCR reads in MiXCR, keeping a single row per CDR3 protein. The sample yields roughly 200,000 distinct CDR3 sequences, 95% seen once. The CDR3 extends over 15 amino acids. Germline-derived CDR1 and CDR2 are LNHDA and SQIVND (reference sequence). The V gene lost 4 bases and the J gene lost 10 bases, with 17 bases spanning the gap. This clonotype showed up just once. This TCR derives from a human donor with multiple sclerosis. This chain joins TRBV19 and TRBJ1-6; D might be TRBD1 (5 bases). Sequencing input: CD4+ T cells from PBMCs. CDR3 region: CASSTWGRRQSPLHF. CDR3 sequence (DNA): TGTGCCAGTAGTACCTGGGGCAGGCGGCAATCACCCCTCCACTTT.